These T cell receptor beta chains were read from a single sample in a study of CD8 T cells in ankylosing spondylitis. TCRdb itself ran the 5' RACE reads through MiXCR, one entry per CDR3 protein. The sample shows 130,000 or so distinct CDR3 sequences, about 7% of them seen only once. What was sequenced was blood, either unsorted or a sorted T cell fraction (not recorded which). Receptor source: a male donor with ankylosing spondylitis or in good health (not recorded which). The conserved cysteine and the conserved F or W are not part of the CDR3 here.

V: TRBV30; J: TRBJ1-1; length: 13; CDR3: AWNNHGQSNTEAF
V: TRBV12-3/TRBV12-4; J: TRBJ1-1; length: 13; CDR3: ASSHTGQANTEAF
V: TRBV19; J: TRBJ2-7; length: 11; CDR3: ASSKTGAYEQY
V: TRBV30; J: TRBJ2-7; length: 10; CDR3: AWSGGSYEQY
V: TRBV7-2; J: TRBJ2-7; length: 13; CDR3: ASSLSDNPSYEQY
V: TRBV7-2; J: TRBJ1-1; length: 14; CDR3: ASSLKGLAGNTEAF
V: TRBV23-1; J: TRBJ2-7; length: 12; CDR3: ASRGTGASYEQY
V: TRBV9; J: TRBJ2-3; length: 12; CDR3: ASSVLGGVDTQY
V: TRBV20-1; J: TRBJ1-5; length: 11; CDR3: SARPGIGQPQH
V: TRBV30; J: TRBJ2-1; length: 12; CDR3: AWSVQSGKEEQF
V: TRBV7-9; J: TRBJ2-1; length: 10; CDR3: ASSGGPSEQF
V: TRBV5-1; J: TRBJ1-2; length: 12; CDR3: ASSLAEGGYGYT
V: TRBV5-1; J: TRBJ2-2; length: 12; CDR3: ASSYETGSGELF
V: TRBV7-9; J: TRBJ2-5; length: 13; CDR3: ASSLVGSGLETQY
V: TRBV25-1; J: TRBJ2-5; length: 10; CDR3: ASSGGQKTQY
V: TRBV20-1; J: TRBJ1-2; length: 15; CDR3: SARDRPDRGPGYGYT
V: TRBV12-3/TRBV12-4; J: TRBJ2-2; length: 14; CDR3: ASSLPRTGRPGELF
V: TRBV5-1; J: TRBJ1-5; length: 12; CDR3: ASSLDSPNQPQH
V: TRBV2; J: TRBJ1-5; length: 13; CDR3: ASSGTGISNQPQH
V: TRBV5-1; J: TRBJ1-1; length: 12; CDR3: ASSGTGLHTEAF
V: TRBV6-1; J: TRBJ2-3; length: 12; CDR3: ASSAGYGGDTQY
V: TRBV9; J: TRBJ2-5; length: 14; CDR3: ASSVEGFSGGETQY
V: TRBV29-1; J: TRBJ2-7; length: 11; CDR3: SVVGTGDYEQY
V: TRBV11-2; J: TRBJ2-2; length: 11; CDR3: ASSSTPPGELF
V: TRBV7-2; J: TRBJ2-3; length: 13; CDR3: ASSSGSGMGDTQY
V: TRBV5-4; J: TRBJ2-7; length: 10; CDR3: ASSQGQYEQY
V: TRBV25-1; J: TRBJ2-1; length: 15; CDR3: ASSEWTLAGVSNEQF
V: TRBV7-9; J: TRBJ2-1; length: 11; CDR3: ASSLGLTNEQF
V: TRBV7-9; J: TRBJ1-2; length: 12; CDR3: ASSLEGKIDGYT